This TCR beta chain stems from a study of cytomegalovirus exposure and HLA in healthy donors (TCRdb year 2017). Regarding the research as a whole: In an earlier analysis of approximately 500 of the donors, under 300 Gb of sequence data and about 110 million unique TCR beta sequences from about 180 million T cells were reported. About 300 gigabases of sequencing data and 70 million to 85 million unique TCR sequences were included in an early release covering around 600 HLA-typed donors. Among the roughly 410 genotyped donors, about 83% belonged to the genetic ancestry cluster associated with self-reported Caucasian donors. The study was designed to test whether signatures of past pathogen exposure could be identified by cataloging public T cell receptors. Using immunosequencing, the study profiled T cell repertoires from about 650 subjects and related those repertoires to cytomegalovirus serostatus. In addition to the first cohort of roughly 700 subjects, a separate validation cohort of approximately 110 different subjects was used. To predict cytomegalovirus infection status, the study combined high-throughput TCR immunosequencing, statistical association of individual TCRs with disease status, and machine learning. To study patterns of TCR occurrence, a later analysis re-analyzed previously published TCR beta repertoires from 700 or so donors and added high-resolution HLA genotyping. Rather than using new phenotypic data, the later analysis identified candidate immune exposures from TCR beta sequences and from how often those sequences occurred across donors. To decide whether each TCR beta V gene segment behaved as functional or pseudogenic, an earlier analysis of some 600 of the donors relied on high-throughput TCR beta sequencing. Donor age, sex, ethnicity and CMV serostatus were compiled together with the repertoire data. A later genetic analysis used genome-wide SNP genotypes for about 60% of the roughly 700 donors, treating that subset as a discovery cohort. Every repertoire in the discovery cohort had been generated on one and the same sequencing platform. Class I and class II HLA loci were covered by the typing at four-digit resolution. The number of donors typed differed by locus, with roughly 629-640 for A, B, C, DRB1 and DQB1, more than 500 for DQA1, over 600 for DPA1, and some 440 for DPB1. Because of strong linkage in the cohort, roughly five DR-DQ haplotypes were treated as single units for association and clustering. Across under 500 genotyped donors of the cohort, an average of approximately 240,000 unique TCR beta nucleotide sequences per donor were sequenced, and roughly 18% of those sequences were non-productive.

The cohort was made up of approximately 670 healthy bone marrow donors. At the time of sampling, all cohort members were nominally healthy, though unrecorded immune exposures were likely present. The donor was CMV seronegative and belonged to the group of 352 seronegative cohort members. A peripheral blood sample was collected from each donor, and TCR beta sequencing was performed on peripheral blood mononuclear cells. Genomic DNA was extracted from the blood cell samples with the Qiagen DNeasy Blood Extraction Kit. Receptors were amplified or captured by the immunoSEQ multiplex PCR assay. For the multiplex PCR, a mixture combining 60 forward primers for TCR Vbeta segments and 13 reverse primers for TCR Jbeta segments was used. The CDR3 region of rearranged TCR beta genes was amplified from genomic DNA with a multiplex PCR assay. The amplified TCR beta libraries were sequenced on the Illumina HiSeq System as 87-base-pair reads. The source study handled its data this way. Across the roughly 670 repertoires, a later analysis counted 80 million or so unique TCR beta chains, approximately 10 million of which were shared by at least two donors. To remove PCR and sequencing errors, raw reads were error-corrected and collapsed into unique sequences using a nearest-neighbor algorithm that merged closely related sequences. Alignment of CDR3 sequences to IMGT reference sequences was used to assign V, D and J gene segments. For a sequence to be retained, a match of at least six nucleotides was required to both a V gene segment and a J gene segment. Rearrangements were classified as productive when the CDR3 lacked stop codons and remained in frame with V and J, and all other rearrangements were classified as non-productive. CDR3 was defined according to IMGT convention as the region running from the second conserved V-encoded cysteine to the conserved J-encoded phenylalanine. The earlier analysis of about 640 of the donors excluded any sequence lacking an unambiguous match to a single V gene segment. In an earlier analysis of almost 600 of the donors, a V segment was called functional when productive rearrangements were above 56.7%, and segregating when the standard deviation between donors exceeded 5%. A statistical classification framework was developed to diagnose cytomegalovirus status using the catalog of TCR beta chain sequences. A later analysis assigned V and J genes by comparing TCR nucleotide sequences with IMGT/GENE-DB human TR gene sequences. The TCRdist pipeline was used in a later analysis to assign CDR3 sequences and most-parsimonious VDJ recombination scenarios. In a later analysis, each TCR beta chain was defined by its CDR3 amino acid sequence together with its V-gene family, and reads lacking a unique V-gene family were excluded. As a way to deal with suspected cross-contamination and a sequencing artifact, a later analysis dropped roughly 620 nucleotide sequences that were highly shared and had low generation probability. A later analysis calculated a clonal expansion index for each public chain from normalized within-repertoire ranks of inferred template counts. A later analysis computed generation probabilities with a VDJ recombination model fitted to out-of-frame rearrangements, and checked the results against IGoR. In a later analysis, TCR-TCR, TCR-HLA and TCR-CMV co-occurrence was scored with hypergeometric tests, and a repertoire-size bias correction was applied to TCR pairs. In a later analysis, false discovery rates were estimated by permuting HLA or CMV assignments 20 times. In a later analysis, co-occurring TCRs were grouped using DBSCAN, with TCRdist sequence similarity added in when clustering inside HLA-allele-positive subsets. For co-occurrence clustering, repertoires with fewer than 30,000 or more than 120,000 public chains were excluded, along with roughly 5 repertoires with anomalous nucleotide sharing. TCRdb took over this immuneACCESS table, retaining in-frame rearrangements with V and J assigned. Such tables are incomplete; in checked studies, under half of the missing clones stem from an unresolved V gene, and the remainder is unexplained. V and J calls plus clone size are reproduced from that table; the DNA served to infer D and trimming. For this sample the table gives 100,000 or so clones, of which around 80% were detected only once. The biggest ten clones account for less than 2.5% of the sample.

From its cysteine to its phenylalanine, the CDR3 spans 13 amino acids. Of all the DNA, just the CDR3 is kept, 39 bases in frame from base 1. For CDR1 and CDR2, the germline V gene lists ENHRY and SYGVKD. The research as a whole found: According to a later analysis, TCR association rates differed among HLA loci, with DRB1 alleles showing the most associated TCRs and HLA-C alleles showing the fewest. In vitro tests confirmed that a few of the cytomegalovirus-associated TCR beta chains recognize cytomegalovirus antigens. An association between a missense DCLRE1C variant and V-gene and J-gene trimming of TCR beta chains was found in a later genetic analysis and replicated in an independent cohort. Across donors, most TCR sequences were observed very rarely, whereas some public TCRs were present in many individuals. Cytomegalovirus status was reported to be diagnosed by the classifier with high specificity and sensitivity in both the original and validation cohorts. A further reported finding was that TCR beta sequences accurately predicted the HLA-A and HLA-B alleles for most subjects in the first cohort. Presence/absence analyses assumed roughly uniform sequencing depth across donors, an assumption that may not hold. Several of the top co-occurrence clusters appeared to be linked to parvovirus B19, influenza, CMV and Epstein-Barr virus, according to a later analysis. For the cohort, immune exposure information was limited to CMV serostatus. Broadly in line with IMGT annotations, most TCR beta V segments showed up in productive rearrangements about 90% or about 30% of the time in an earlier analysis of several hundred of the donors. In a later analysis, HLA-associated TCR beta chains were found to be more clonally expanded and to have lower generation probabilities than equally common non-associated chains. In this cohort, only TCR beta chains were sequenced, and detectable features were limited by the absence of alpha or paired-chain data. In a later analysis, most CMV-associated TCR beta chains were found to appear HLA-restricted, with HLA associations seemingly driven largely by CMV exposure. A later analysis associated 15,000 to 20,000 TCR beta sequences with specific HLA alleles at a false discovery rate of 0.05. According to the authors, the approach could potentially be generalized to other disease states and immunological phenotypes. The sequencing pipeline was judged likely to have produced a cluster of highly shared sequence variants as a technical artifact. Linkage disequilibrium might explain the correlated functional status among segregating V segments, but an unknown experimental factor could not be ruled out. The study listed 150 to 200 TCR beta chains as associated with cytomegalovirus. Because the 87-base-pair reads could not distinguish some IMGT-functional V segments, including TRBV6-2 and TRBV6-3, those segments were excluded. When HLA alleles, especially DR and DQ, strongly co-occurred, attributing TCR associations to individual alleles was difficult. Because counts were too low, approximately 15 rarely observed V segments, including chromosome 9 orphons, were excluded from the earlier analysis of 587 of the donors. Compared with the approximately 670-donor mean, donors in an Asian-associated ancestry cluster had fewer N-insertions in productive TCRs, according to a later genetic analysis. HLA typing was unavailable for some donors at each locus, so association tests used only the typed subset.

In regard to this clone: Its specific antigen is unknown. Per-base qualities were not stored, and no clone one base away is much larger.

The source of this sequence is a man aged 30 to 45 in good health and CMV-seronegative. This receptor chain uses TRBV10-3 and TRBJ2-5; there is no confident call for the D gene. The J call is in doubt because the DNA end fits TRBJ2-7 better. Sequences were obtained from PBMCs. The encoded CDR3 is CAISNDIPYEQYF. At the DNA level, the sequence is TGTGCCATCAGTAACGACATCCCCTACGAGCAGTACTTC.